This TCR beta chain was profiled in a study of shared clonotypes between healthy human individuals (TCRdb year 2020). Concerning the study at large: The cohort included three men and a couple of women between 18 and 49 years of age. For each donor, CD4 naive and CD4 memory were each run on three plates, CD8 naive on two plates, and CD8 memory on one plate. To estimate repertoire size and how much clonotypes are shared between individuals, the study performed deep sequencing of blood TCR repertoires from 4 to 6 healthy adults. Different laboratories and diverse techniques were used to prepare libraries and sequence TCR repertoires, to increase sequencing depth and limit assay-specific biases. Each donor's leukapheresis produced roughly between roughly 0.85 and 10 billion PBMCs. Overall results and qualifications from the work: Based on pairwise subsampling, the degree of clonotype sharing among donors was expected to be affected by sequencing depth. Compared with non-shared clonotypes, clonotypes shared by all four sorted-subset donors had higher generation probabilities. Sharing across several donors was observed for about 5% of naive CD4, 3% to 4% of naive CD8, roughly 2.3% of memory CD4, and about 0.4% of memory CD8 clonotypes. Even with the large sequencing depth, rarefaction of the sorted-subset datasets indicated that sequencing was incomplete. Sampling was restricted to blood, and TCR repertoires in tissues likely differ from the TCR repertoires found in blood. Naive subsets generally had larger estimated clonotype richness than memory subsets did. The small number of donors limited the genetic and exposure-history diversity represented.

The donors were healthy, HIV-negative adults with no recently reported acute infections or vaccinations. All donors were Caucasian adults living in Nashville, Tennessee, USA. CD4+ T cells were enriched by magnetic negative selection, after which naive cells were positively selected on CD45RA and the negative fraction was taken as the memory subset. After blood collection by leukapheresis, PBMCs were isolated using Ficoll-Histopaque density gradient centrifugation and then cryopreserved in the vapor phase of liquid nitrogen. Purity and quantity of every magnetically sorted T cell population were checked by analytical flow cytometry. From each sorted fraction, genomic DNA was isolated and quantified by UV absorbance on a Nanodrop 2000c. The germline V gene yields MDHEN for CDR1 and SYDVKM for CDR2. The V end loses 2 bases and the J end loses 1 base, and a stretch of 12 bases separates them. The CDR3 spans 15 residues, from the cysteine through the phenylalanine. CDR3 DNA is the only sequence kept; it has 45 bases, read in frame from the first base.

Points on this clone: No antigen is known for it. Base qualities are not recorded, but no much larger clone differs from it by a single base.

TCR CDR3 regions were amplified from genomic DNA by multiplex PCR using the deep immunoSEQ assay. Genomic DNA extracted from each cell subset was distributed evenly over all wells of several immunoSEQ 96-well plates, and each plate served as one replicate. For sorted subsets, roughly 200 ng of genomic DNA, equivalent to 25,000 to 35,000 T cell genomes, went into each replicate PCR. Purified libraries were quantified with a Qubit 3.0 fluorometer, sized on a Bioanalyzer 2100, and re-quantified with the KAPA Library Quantification kit. Every immunoSEQ 96-well plate was sequenced on a separate single-read 150-cycle Illumina NextSeq 550 flow cell. Concerning the study's data processing: Because the immunoSEQ output included only junctional sequences and no quality scores, the filtering could not be the same as the filtering used for full-length reads. Sequences were annotated with PyIR, a Python wrapper for IgBLAST v1.9, using IMGT germline references to assign V/J genes and CDR3. Reads were removed for weak V/J assignments (E-value above 1e-6), missing CDR3, stop codons, out-of-frame junctions, or ambiguous translated residues. A V3J clonotype was defined by an identical inferred V gene, J gene, and CDR3 amino acid sequence. Percentage overlap between repertoires was calculated by dividing the number of shared unique clonotypes by the size of the smaller repertoire. RTK rarefaction, the Chao1 estimator, and Recon v2.1 estimates of unobserved clonotypes were used to assess repertoire richness. For all TCRbeta clonotypes obtained by the gDNA method from a handful of donors, generation probabilities were computed with OLGA. TCRdb holds this immuneACCESS table with in-frame rearrangements only. Some clones are missing; in checked studies, unresolved V genes explain under half, and the rest has no known cause. The V and J calls and clone size are taken from that table; D and trimming were inferred from the DNA. The sample includes around 1.6 million clones, with roughly 98% observed a single time. Of the sample, approximately 0.45% is held by the ten largest clones.

Input material: naive CD4+ T cells sorted from blood. In the paper's terms, the cell subset or site label means: CD45RA+ positively selected. The receptor comes from a man aged 25-45 years in good health. The sequence joins TRBV28 to TRBJ2-7, with an unclear D gene assignment. In nucleotide form, the sequence is TGTGCCAGCAGTTTACTGGTACCGATATCCTACGAGCAGTACTTC. Translation gives CASSLLVPISYEQYF.